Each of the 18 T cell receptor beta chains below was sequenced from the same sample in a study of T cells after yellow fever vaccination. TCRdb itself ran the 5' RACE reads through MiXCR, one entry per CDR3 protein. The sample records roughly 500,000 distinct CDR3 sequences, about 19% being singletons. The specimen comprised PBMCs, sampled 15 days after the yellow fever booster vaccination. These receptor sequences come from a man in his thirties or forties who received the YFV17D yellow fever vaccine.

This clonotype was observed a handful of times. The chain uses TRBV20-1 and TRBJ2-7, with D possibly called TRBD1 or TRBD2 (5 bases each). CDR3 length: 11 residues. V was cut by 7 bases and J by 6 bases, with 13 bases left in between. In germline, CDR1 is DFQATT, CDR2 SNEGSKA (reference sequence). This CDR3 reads CSVRGRAEQYF. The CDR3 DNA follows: TGCAGTGTGAGGGGCAGGGCCGAGCAGTACTTC.

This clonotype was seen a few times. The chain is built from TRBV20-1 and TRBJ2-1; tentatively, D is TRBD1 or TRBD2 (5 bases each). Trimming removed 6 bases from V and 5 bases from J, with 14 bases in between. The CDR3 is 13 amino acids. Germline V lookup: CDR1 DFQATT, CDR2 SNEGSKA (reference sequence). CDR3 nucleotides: TGCAGTGCCACCCCCCGAGGGGACAATGAGCAGTTCTTC. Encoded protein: CSATPRGDNEQFF.

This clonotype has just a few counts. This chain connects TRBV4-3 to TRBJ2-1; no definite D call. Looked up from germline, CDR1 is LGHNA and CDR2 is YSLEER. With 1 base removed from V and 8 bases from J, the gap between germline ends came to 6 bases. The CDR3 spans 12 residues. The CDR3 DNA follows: TGCGCCAGCAGCCAAGTGGAGCATGAGCAGTTCTTC. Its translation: CASSQVEHEQFF.

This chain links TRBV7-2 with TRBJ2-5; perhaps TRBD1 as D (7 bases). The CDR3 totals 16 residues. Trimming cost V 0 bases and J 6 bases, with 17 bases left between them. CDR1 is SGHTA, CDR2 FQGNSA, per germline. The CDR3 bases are TGTGCCAGCAGCTTAGCGCCGAGGAGGGGGCATAAGACCCAGTACTTC. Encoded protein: CASSLAPRRGHKTQYF.

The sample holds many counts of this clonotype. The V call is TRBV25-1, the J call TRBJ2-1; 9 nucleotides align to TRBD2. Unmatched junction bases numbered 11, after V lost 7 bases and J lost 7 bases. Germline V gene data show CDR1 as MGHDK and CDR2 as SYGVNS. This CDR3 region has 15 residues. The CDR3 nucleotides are TGTGCCAGCACCCCCCGCAATAGCGGGAGTAATGAGCAGTTCTTC. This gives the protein CASTPRNSGSNEQFF.

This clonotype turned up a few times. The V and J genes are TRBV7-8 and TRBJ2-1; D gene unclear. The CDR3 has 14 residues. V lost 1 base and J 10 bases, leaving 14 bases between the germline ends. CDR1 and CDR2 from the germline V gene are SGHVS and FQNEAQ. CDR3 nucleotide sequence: TGTGCCAGCAGCTTAGAATCCAGAGCGCGGGAGCAGTTCTTC. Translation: CASSLESRAREQFF.

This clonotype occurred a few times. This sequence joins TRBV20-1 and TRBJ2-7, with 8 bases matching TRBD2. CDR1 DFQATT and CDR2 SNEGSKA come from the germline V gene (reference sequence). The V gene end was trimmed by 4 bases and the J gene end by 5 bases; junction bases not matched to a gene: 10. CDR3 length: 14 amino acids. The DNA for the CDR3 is TGCAGTGCTAAAGCGGGAGCGGACTGGGACGAGCAGTACTTC. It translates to CSAKAGADWDEQYF.

CDR3 sequence (DNA): TGTGCCATCAGTGAGGCGGAGGTTAGGGGGAGTTACGAGCAGTACTTC. It codes for CAISEAEVRGSYEQYF. The chain recombines TRBV10-3 with TRBJ2-7, with D tentatively TRBD1 (6 bases). The V and J ends lost 2 bases and 4 bases respectively, with 18 bases between them. Germline-derived CDR1 and CDR2 are ENHRY and SYGVKD. The CDR3 is 16 amino acids.

This CDR3 is CAISENQGALAEAFF. As DNA, the CDR3 is TGTGCCATCAGTGAGAATCAGGGGGCCTTGGCTGAAGCTTTCTTT. The V and J genes are TRBV10-3 and TRBJ1-1; 8 bases agree with TRBD1. Germline V lookup: CDR1 ENHRY, CDR2 SYGVKD. J gave up 6 bases and V 2 bases, and 8 bases lay outside the gene matches. The CDR3 extends over 15 amino acids.

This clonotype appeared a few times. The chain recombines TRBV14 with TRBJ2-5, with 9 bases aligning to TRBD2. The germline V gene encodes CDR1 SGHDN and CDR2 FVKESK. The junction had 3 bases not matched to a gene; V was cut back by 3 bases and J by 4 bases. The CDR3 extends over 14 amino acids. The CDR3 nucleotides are TGTGCCAGCAGCCATGGAGCGGGAGGAGAGACCCAGTACTTC. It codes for CASSHGAGGETQYF.

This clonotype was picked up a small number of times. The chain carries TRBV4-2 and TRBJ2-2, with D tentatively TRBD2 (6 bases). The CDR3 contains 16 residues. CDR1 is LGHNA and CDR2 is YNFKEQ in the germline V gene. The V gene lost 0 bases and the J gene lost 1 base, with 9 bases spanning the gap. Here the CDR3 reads CASSQDASENTGELFF. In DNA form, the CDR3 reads TGTGCCAGCAGCCAAGATGCTAGCGAGAACACCGGGGAGCTGTTTTTT.

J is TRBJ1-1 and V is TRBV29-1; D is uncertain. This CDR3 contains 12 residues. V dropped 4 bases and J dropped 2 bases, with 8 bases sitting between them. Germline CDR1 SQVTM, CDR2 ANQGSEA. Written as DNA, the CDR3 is TGCAGCGTTGTTGAGGGAAACACTGAAGCTTTCTTT. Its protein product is CSVVEGNTEAFF.

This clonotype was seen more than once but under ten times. The CDR3 reads CASRAPGAYEQYF. CDR3 bases: TGTGCCAGCAGGGCCCCAGGGGCCTACGAGCAGTACTTC. The chain uses TRBV6-2 or TRBV6-3 and TRBJ2-7; the D gene is possibly TRBD1 (6 bases). V lost 6 bases and J lost 2, with 11 bases in between. The CDR3 sequence is 13 residues long. Per germline, CDR1 MNHEY and CDR2 SVGEGT.

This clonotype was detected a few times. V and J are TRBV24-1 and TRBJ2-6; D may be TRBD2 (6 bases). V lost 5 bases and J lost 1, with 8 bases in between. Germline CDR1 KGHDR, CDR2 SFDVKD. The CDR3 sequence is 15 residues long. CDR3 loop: CATSAAGSGANVLTF. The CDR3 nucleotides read TGTGCCACCAGTGCGGCGGGGTCTGGGGCCAACGTCCTGACTTTC.

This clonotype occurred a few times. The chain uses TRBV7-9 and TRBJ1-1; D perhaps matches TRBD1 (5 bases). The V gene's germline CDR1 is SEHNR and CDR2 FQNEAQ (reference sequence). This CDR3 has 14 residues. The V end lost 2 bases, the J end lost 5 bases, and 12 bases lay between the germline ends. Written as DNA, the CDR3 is TGTGCCAGCAGCTTAACAGTCAGGGAGACTGAAGCTTTCTTT. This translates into CASSLTVRETEAFF.

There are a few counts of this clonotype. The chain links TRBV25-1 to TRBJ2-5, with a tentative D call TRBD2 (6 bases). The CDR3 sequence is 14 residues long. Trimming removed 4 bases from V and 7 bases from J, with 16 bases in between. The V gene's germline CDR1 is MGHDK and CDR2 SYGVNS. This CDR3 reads CASSVDSPRGTQYF. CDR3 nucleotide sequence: TGTGCCAGCAGTGTTGACAGCCCGCGGGGGACCCAGTACTTC.

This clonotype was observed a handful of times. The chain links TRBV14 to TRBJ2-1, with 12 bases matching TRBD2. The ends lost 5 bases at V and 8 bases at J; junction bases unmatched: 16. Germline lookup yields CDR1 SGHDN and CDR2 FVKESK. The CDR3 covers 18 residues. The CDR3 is CASSARRKTSGSPHEQFF. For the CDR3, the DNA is TGTGCCAGCAGCGCGAGAAGAAAGACTAGCGGGAGCCCCCATGAGCAGTTCTTC.

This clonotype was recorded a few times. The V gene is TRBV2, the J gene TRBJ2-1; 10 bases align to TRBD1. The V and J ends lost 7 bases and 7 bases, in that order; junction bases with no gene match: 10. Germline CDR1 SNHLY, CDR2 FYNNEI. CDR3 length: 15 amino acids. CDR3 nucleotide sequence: TGTGCCAGCACCGCGGGGGACAGGGGTTATAATGAGCAGTTCTTC. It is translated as CASTAGDRGYNEQFF.